A selection of T cell receptor beta chains follows, all from one sample in a study of cytomegalovirus exposure and HLA in healthy donors. Method: immunoSEQ multiplex PCR; TCRdb's copy keeps in-frame clones and lacks some. The top ten hold nearly 3.5% of the sample, which has roughly 100,000 clones, around four fifths seen once. Source material: PBMCs. The origin of the receptors is a man aged 25-45 years in good health and CMV-seropositive. The CDR3 runs from the conserved cysteine through the conserved F or W. Fields, in order: D gene, J gene, clone size, V gene, CDR3 protein, CDR3 DNA. The D gene is left open where the match is weak. Some rows mark clone size as missing; the rest say once, few, many or name a class of expanded clone.

D gene: TRBD1
J gene: TRBJ1-5
clone size: few
V gene: TRBV4-3
CDR3 protein: CASSHGQGQPQHF
CDR3 DNA: TGCGCCAGCAGCCATGGACAGGGGCAGCCCCAGCATTTT

D gene: NA
J gene: TRBJ1-2
clone size: NA
V gene: TRBV9
CDR3 protein: CASSTTVLQRNYGYTF
CDR3 DNA: TGTGCCAGCAGCACCACCGTCTTGCAGCGAAACTATGGCTACACCTTC

D gene: TRBD2
J gene: TRBJ2-7
clone size: NA
V gene: TRBV5-1
CDR3 protein: CASSGALAGASYEQYF
CDR3 DNA: TGCGCCAGCAGCGGGGCTCTAGCGGGAGCATCCTACGAGCAGTACTTC

D gene: TRBD2
J gene: TRBJ2-7
clone size: NA
V gene: TRBV4-2
CDR3 protein: CASSQGGRVGYEQYF
CDR3 DNA: TGTGCCAGCAGCCAAGGTGGGAGGGTTGGCTACGAGCAGTACTTC

D gene: NA
J gene: TRBJ2-7
clone size: once
V gene: TRBV5-4
CDR3 protein: CASSSLNRGFYEQYF
CDR3 DNA: TGTGCCAGCAGCTCGCTGAATCGGGGATTCTACGAGCAGTACTTC

D gene: TRBD1
J gene: TRBJ2-5
clone size: NA
V gene: TRBV5-5
CDR3 protein: CASSPIPRTGSQETQYF
CDR3 DNA: TGTGCCAGCAGTCCGATCCCCAGGACAGGCTCACAAGAGACCCAGTACTTC

D gene: NA
J gene: TRBJ2-6
clone size: NA
V gene: TRBV4-1
CDR3 protein: CASSPQTGSSGANVLTF
CDR3 DNA: TGCGCCAGCAGCCCCCAGACAGGTAGCTCTGGGGCCAACGTCCTGACTTTC

D gene: TRBD2
J gene: TRBJ2-1
clone size: NA
V gene: TRBV6-1
CDR3 protein: CASSGGASGQGGEFF
CDR3 DNA: TGTGCCAGCAGTGGGGGGGCTAGCGGGCAAGGGGGTGAGTTCTTC

D gene: TRBD2
J gene: TRBJ2-7
clone size: NA
V gene: TRBV25-1
CDR3 protein: CASSLGGLAGAEQYF
CDR3 DNA: TGTGCCAGCAGCCTTGGGGGACTAGCGGGAGCCGAGCAGTACTTC

D gene: NA
J gene: TRBJ1-4
clone size: NA
V gene: TRBV28
CDR3 protein: CASSLSENEKLFF
CDR3 DNA: TGTGCCAGCAGTTTGAGTGAAAATGAAAAACTGTTTTTT

D gene: NA
J gene: TRBJ1-5
clone size: NA
V gene: TRBV30
CDR3 protein: CAWSAGGSQSQHF
CDR3 DNA: TGTGCCTGGAGTGCTGGAGGGAGTCAGTCCCAGCATTTT

D gene: TRBD1
J gene: TRBJ2-5
clone size: NA
V gene: TRBV5-1
CDR3 protein: CASYGTGALRETQYF
CDR3 DNA: TGCGCCAGCTACGGGACAGGGGCCCTGAGGGAGACCCAGTACTTC

D gene: NA
J gene: TRBJ1-3
clone size: NA
V gene: TRBV27
CDR3 protein: CASSRGGGNTIYF
CDR3 DNA: TGTGCCAGCAGTCGAGGTGGTGGAAACACCATATATTTT

D gene: NA
J gene: TRBJ1-5
clone size: NA
V gene: TRBV2
CDR3 protein: CASTRQSNQPQHF
CDR3 DNA: TGTGCCAGCACCCGACAAAGCAATCAGCCCCAGCATTTT

D gene: TRBD2
J gene: TRBJ2-3
clone size: few
V gene: TRBV6-5
CDR3 protein: CASSYTTSGTDTQYF
CDR3 DNA: TGTGCCAGCAGTTATACGACTAGCGGCACAGATACGCAGTATTTT

D gene: TRBD2
J gene: TRBJ2-3
clone size: NA
V gene: TRBV5-1
CDR3 protein: CASRPREGADTQYF
CDR3 DNA: TGCGCCAGCAGACCCCGGGAGGGCGCAGATACGCAGTATTTT

D gene: TRBD1
J gene: TRBJ1-4
clone size: NA
V gene: TRBV2
CDR3 protein: CASGTGWYEKLFF
CDR3 DNA: TGTGCCAGCGGGACAGGGTGGTATGAAAAACTGTTTTTT

D gene: NA
J gene: TRBJ1-1
clone size: NA
V gene: TRBV9
CDR3 protein: CASSTAGARTEAFF
CDR3 DNA: TGTGCCAGCAGCACCGCAGGGGCCCGGACTGAAGCTTTCTTT

D gene: TRBD1
J gene: TRBJ1-4
clone size: once
V gene: TRBV10-2
CDR3 protein: CASTPGTGQGASTNEKLFF
CDR3 DNA: TGCGCCAGCACCCCGGGGACGGGACAGGGGGCTTCTACTAATGAAAAACTGTTTTTT

D gene: TRBD2
J gene: TRBJ2-3
clone size: NA
V gene: TRBV4-3
CDR3 protein: CASSQGYGRNTDTQYF
CDR3 DNA: TGCGCCAGCAGCCAAGGGTACGGGAGGAACACAGATACGCAGTATTTT

D gene: TRBD2
J gene: TRBJ2-1
clone size: NA
V gene: TRBV5-4
CDR3 protein: CASSAGLAGVNEQFF
CDR3 DNA: TGTGCCAGCAGCGCGGGACTAGCGGGAGTCAATGAGCAGTTCTTC

D gene: TRBD1
J gene: TRBJ2-7
clone size: NA
V gene: TRBV5-4
CDR3 protein: CASSLPGQGNEQYF
CDR3 DNA: TGTGCCAGCAGCTTACCGGGACAGGGTAACGAGCAGTACTTC

D gene: NA
J gene: TRBJ2-3
clone size: NA
V gene: TRBV29-1
CDR3 protein: CSGSSADTQYF
CDR3 DNA: TGCAGCGGGAGTAGTGCAGATACGCAGTATTTT

D gene: TRBD2
J gene: TRBJ2-1
clone size: NA
V gene: TRBV10-3
CDR3 protein: CATVNGGSYEQFF
CDR3 DNA: TGTGCCACCGTAAATGGCGGGAGCTATGAGCAGTTCTTC

D gene: NA
J gene: TRBJ1-5
clone size: NA
V gene: TRBV5-6
CDR3 protein: CASSSQKGNQPQHF
CDR3 DNA: TGTGCCAGCAGCTCGCAGAAGGGGAATCAGCCCCAGCATTTT

D gene: NA
J gene: TRBJ1-1
clone size: NA
V gene: TRBV5-1
CDR3 protein: CASSLTGKENTEAFF
CDR3 DNA: TGCGCCAGCAGCTTGACAGGGAAGGAGAACACTGAAGCTTTCTTT

D gene: TRBD1
J gene: TRBJ2-1
clone size: NA
V gene: TRBV5-1
CDR3 protein: CASSLWDRSGNEQFF
CDR3 DNA: TGCGCCAGCAGCTTGTGGGACAGGTCTGGCAATGAGCAGTTCTTC

D gene: NA
J gene: TRBJ2-7
clone size: NA
V gene: TRBV10-3
CDR3 protein: CAISEASRLTKQYF
CDR3 DNA: TGTGCCATCAGTGAAGCTAGCCGACTTACGAAGCAGTACTTC

D gene: TRBD2
J gene: TRBJ2-5
clone size: once
V gene: TRBV7-9
CDR3 protein: CSSSFGLAGGLQTQYF
CDR3 DNA: TGTTCCAGCAGCTTCGGACTAGCGGGAGGGCTGCAGACCCAGTACTTC

D gene: NA
J gene: TRBJ1-1
clone size: few
V gene: TRBV27
CDR3 protein: CATRVDSDAFF
CDR3 DNA: TGTGCCACCAGGGTGGACAGCGATGCTTTCTTT

D gene: NA
J gene: TRBJ2-7
clone size: NA
V gene: TRBV9
CDR3 protein: CASSVGVEPYEQYF
CDR3 DNA: TGTGCCAGCAGCGTAGGAGTAGAGCCCTACGAGCAGTACTTC

D gene: NA
J gene: TRBJ2-7
clone size: NA
V gene: TRBV9
CDR3 protein: CASNRGNSYEQYF
CDR3 DNA: TGTGCCAGCAATCGCGGGAACTCCTACGAGCAGTACTTC

D gene: NA
J gene: TRBJ2-1
clone size: NA
V gene: TRBV11-2
CDR3 protein: CASSPRWAGQSYNEQFF
CDR3 DNA: TGTGCCAGCAGCCCCCGATGGGCGGGACAGTCCTACAATGAGCAGTTCTTC

D gene: NA
J gene: TRBJ1-1
clone size: NA
V gene: TRBV10-3
CDR3 protein: CAISEGLFEAFF
CDR3 DNA: TGTGCCATCAGTGAGGGACTGTTTGAAGCTTTCTTT

D gene: NA
J gene: TRBJ2-7
clone size: NA
V gene: TRBV27
CDR3 protein: CASRRVGQTGEQYF
CDR3 DNA: TGTGCCAGCAGGCGCGTTGGACAGACCGGCGAGCAGTACTTC

D gene: TRBD2
J gene: TRBJ2-6
clone size: NA
V gene: TRBV19
CDR3 protein: CASSGGAGANVLTF
CDR3 DNA: TGTGCCAGTAGTGGGGGGGCTGGGGCCAACGTCCTGACTTTC